Only a few counts were recorded for the clone carrying this T cell receptor beta chain. Its antigen is not known. TCRdb re-called the 5' RACE reads through MiXCR, storing one row per CDR3 protein. Among approximately 40,000 distinct CDR3 sequences, 15% to 20% were seen once, and the ten largest hold approximately 3%. Findings and caveats of the study: Larger-cohort validation covered only one TCR beta V-J rearrangement.

The sample consisted of naive CD4+ T cells sorted from a lymph node. Subset described: naive CD4+ T cells, CD4+CD45RA+CD25-. The clonotype comes from a female donor with breast cancer.

The CDR3 DNA reads TGCAGTGCTAGAGGGGCGGACCAAGCAGATACGCAGTATTTT. Amino acids: CSARGADQADTQYF. The chain uses TRBV20-1 and TRBJ2-3; D ambiguous. V gave up 1 base and J gave up 4 bases, with 12 bases separating them. CDR3 length equals 14 residues. In germline, CDR1 is DFQATT, CDR2 SNEGSKA (reference sequence).